Reported below is one T cell receptor (beta chain). Its antigen is not identified. This entry comes from a study of PD-1 blockade in classical Hodgkin lymphoma. Relapse was seen in all patients after autologous stem cell transplantation, and brentuximab vedotin exposure was variable. Sequencing was performed with immunoSEQ multiplex PCR; in TCRdb, only in-frame clones are kept and a portion is missing. The sample includes about 100,000 clones, roughly nine tenths seen only once; the top ten take less than 20%. Whole-study findings and limits: Patients were excluded if nivolumab began under 1 year after ASCT (the autologous transplant). Repertoire differences lack defined causes, possibly disease activity or prior therapy.

The receptor was isolated from a human donor with classical Hodgkin lymphoma. The sequencing here drew on peripheral blood mononuclear cells (PBMCs), taken before the second cycle of nivolumab.

In DNA form, the CDR3 reads TGTGCCAGCAGTGCCGACACCACAGGGGCAAATTCACCCCTCCACTTT. Amino acid sequence: CASSADTTGANSPLHF. The rearrangement uses TRBV25-1 and TRBJ1-6, with 7 bases identical to TRBD1. This CDR3 spans 16 amino acids. Germline V gives CDR1 MGHDK, CDR2 SYGVNS. V lost 4 bases to trimming and J lost 7 bases; unmatched junction nucleotides: 10.